Below, one T cell receptor beta chain is given with its context. The sample originates from a study of CD8 T cells in Susac syndrome. Sequencing targeted TCR beta in T cells from blood (CD8+ and CD4+). Germline V gene data show CDR1 as DFQATT and CDR2 as SNEGSKA (reference sequence). This CDR3 has 13 amino acids. The V end was cut by 6 bases, the J end by 1 base, with 13 bases between. Random hexamers were used to reverse transcribe roughly 0.5 to 1 ug of RNA. A multiplex approach, immunoSEQ multiplex PCR, amplified TCR beta CDR3 across 54 Vbeta and 13 Jbeta. TCRdb fed the immunoSEQ multiplex PCR reads into MiXCR, producing one record per CDR3 protein. The data show about 120,000 distinct CDR3 sequences, around 94% seen once.

The chain recombines TRBV20-1 with TRBJ2-7, with D maybe TRBD2 (5 bases). The clonotype comes from a human donor in good health. Sequences were obtained from CD4+ T cells from PBMCs. The CDR3 here is CSAPSQLSYEQYF. The DNA for the CDR3 is TGCAGTGCCCCTAGCCAGCTTTCCTACGAGCAGTACTTC.